This TCR beta chain emerged from a study of cytomegalovirus exposure and HLA in healthy donors. Overall study findings and caveats: Common viral pathogens were later found to be apparently linked to several of the most significant clusters. The study designated 160 or so TCR beta chains cytomegalovirus-associated.

This PCR relied on a set of 60 Vbeta primers and 13 Jbeta primers. Libraries were prepared by immunoSEQ multiplex PCR; TCRdb keeps only in-frame clonotypes and omits some of them. This sample's clone table lists more than 85,000 clones. About this clone itself: What it binds is not known.

This clonotype originated in a girl between 10 and 17 years old in good health and CMV-seropositive. Sequenced input: PBMCs.

CDR3 DNA: TGTGCCAGCAGCCCCTTGGGGGGGGCCACCTACGAGCAGTACTTC. It encodes CASSPLGGATYEQYF. This chain joins TRBV11-2 and TRBJ2-7; D may be TRBD2 (7 bases). The CDR3 runs to 15 residues. Trimming took off 5 bases at V and 2 bases at J, with 16 bases between the two ends. The germline V gene has CDR1 SGHAT and CDR2 FQNNGV. The entire variable domain, with the rest obtained from reference TRBV11-2 and TRBJ2-7, is as follows: EAGVAQSPRYKIIEKRQSVAFWCNPISGHATLYWYQQILGQGPKLLIQFQNNGVVDDSQLPKDRFSAERLKGVDSTLKIQPAKLEDSAVYLCASSPLGGATYEQYFGPGTRLTVT.